This record concerns one TCR beta chain sequence. This clone's antigen is unknown. It has no much larger one-base neighbor in the sample; base qualities were not kept. This sample was included in a study of vaccination effects on CD4 cells after COVID-19 (dated by TCRdb to between 2021 and 2024). Context from the whole study: In the ViraFEST assay, PBMC were stimulated with viral peptide pools, and antigen-specific CD4+ T cell clonotypes were then identified by expansion using TCR sequencing. In the study, cultures from other donors were sequenced using the Oncomine TCR Beta short-read assay on an Illumina iSeq 100. A total of more than 8 COVID-19 convalescent patients and several SARS-CoV-2-naive healthy vaccine recipients were included in the full study. Post-vaccine samples across the study were collected a median of 72 days after the second dose, with a range of 14 to 241. A few million PBMC per well were cultured with 10 ug/ml peptides in IMDM containing around 5% human AB serum, approximately 10 IU/ml IL-2 and gentamicin. SARS-CoV-2 spike-specific CD4+ TCR repertoires from before and after mRNA vaccination were compared in COVID-19 convalescent patients and in infection-naive vaccine recipients. After vaccination, three convalescent patients were sampled both early (day +14) and late (day +241, +227, +161 respectively).

The CDR3 measures 17 amino acids from cysteine to phenylalanine. The sequence is cut down to CDR3 DNA, 51 bases in frame from base 1. V is clipped by 4 bases and J by 1 base, and the sequence between their germline boundaries is 20 bases long. The germline V gene supplies CDR1 SGHDN and CDR2 FVKESK. After about 9 days of culture, CD4+ T cells were isolated with the EasySep CD4+ T cell isolation kit. Convalescent patients had PCR-confirmed SARS-CoV-2 infection between March and December 2020, before Alpha, Beta and Delta variants emerged in the United States. Each participant received two doses of an mRNA SARS-CoV-2 vaccine, either BNT162b2 or mRNA-1273. Half of the culture medium was replaced with fresh IL-2-containing medium on days 3 and 7. Unless otherwise noted, each peptide stimulation condition was cultured in triplicate wells. PBMC were separated from whole blood using Ficoll-Paque Plus gradient centrifugation and were then either cryopreserved at -140C or used fresh. Genomic DNA was extracted from cultured CD4+ T cells with the QIAamp micro DNA kit.

The library was prepared using the immunoSEQ multiplex PCR assay. DNA from the cultured, isolated CD4+ T cells was subjected to TCR beta CDR3 sequencing. As for the original processing: Non-productive TCR sequences were removed, reads were trimmed to the CDR3 region, and CDR3s of at least 7 amino acids were retained. The MANAFEST web app was used to identify antigen-specific clonotypes by comparing expansion in peptide wells with expansion in reference cultures. For clones to be considered positive, expansion at FDR<0.05 versus reference and all other wells, an odds ratio above 5, and a frequency above 0.1% in two replicate wells were required. A clonotype was defined as cross-reactive if the clonotype was significantly expanded both in SARS-CoV-2 spike wells and in at least one common cold coronavirus spike condition. CDR3 similarity was assessed by Levenshtein distance with the stringdist R package, and unrooted trees were built with ape in R 3.6.1. This immuneACCESS table, as held by TCRdb, lists in-frame sequences with V and J called but not all clones. Of the missing ones, under half trace to an unresolved V gene in checked studies; the others have no known cause. V and J calls and clone size are as listed in that table; D and trimming were resolved from the DNA. The table for this sample lists tens of thousands of clones; 74% of them were counted only once. Under 7% of the sample comes from the top ten.

What the study reported, not specific to this receptor: Marked clonal contraction was observed in both infection-induced and vaccine-induced clones at late post-vaccination timepoints, consistent with waning T cell responses. In convalescent patients, the post-vaccine spike-reactive repertoire consisted mainly of new vaccine-induced clones, largely distinct from infection-induced clones. Only a small number of convalescent patients were included, and no early post-infection timepoints were available, which limited the study.

This chain joins TRBV14 to TRBJ2-7, with the D gene call left open. Here the sequenced sample was CD4+ T cells from PBMCs cultured without peptide, taken after COVID-19 vaccination. This sequence was found in a human donor who had a prior SARS-CoV-2 infection. The DNA sequence is given as TGTGCCAGCAGCCCCCTTCGGAGTATCGGAGCGTCCTACGAGCAGTACTTC. The resulting protein is CASSPLRSIGASYEQYF.